This T cell receptor (beta chain) is drawn from a study of naive and memory T cell subsets. The beta constant-region primer was an equimolar mix of two oligonucleotides covering TRBC1 and TRBC2. In TCRdb, the UMI-ligation and nested PCR reads were re-called with MiXCR into one record per CDR3 protein. The sample includes tens of thousands of distinct CDR3 sequences, about an eighth seen only once; the top ten take roughly 0.9%. The CDR3 spans 15 residues. The germline V gene has CDR1 KGHDR and CDR2 SFDVKD. Trimming left V 3 bases short and J 1 base short, with 11 bases between. The TCR comes from a human donor in good health. The gene calls are TRBV24-1 and TRBJ2-5; D not certain. Input material: central memory CD4+ T cells from blood. CDR3 DNA: TGTGCCACCAGTGATGCTGGTGTGGGCCAAGAGACCCAGTACTTC. This codes for CATSDAGVGQETQYF.